This T cell receptor (beta chain) was sequenced in a study of blood T cells in healthy people across ages. About the research overall: Per every two T cells, about one barcoded beta molecule was captured by template switching. Overall study results and limits: The authors considered diversity estimates from one million T cells to be underestimates.

Germline CDR1 reads SQVTM; CDR2 reads ANQGSEA. V was clipped by 3 bases and J by 4 bases; unmatched bases: 12. The CDR3 covers 16 residues. Donors gave around 10 milliliters of peripheral blood apiece. Concerning this clonotype: Antigen specificity is unknown.

With a J-beta primer mix and a sample-barcoded 5' primer, a second PCR ran 7 to 11 cycles. A template-switch adaptor that had 12 random nucleotides put a tag on each cDNA molecule. TCRdb independently ran MiXCR on the 5' RACE reads; one entry per CDR3 protein. The sample carries about 400,000 distinct CDR3 sequences, 50% to 60% recorded once. This chain joins TRBV29-1 and TRBJ2-5; 9 bases map to TRBD2. Source material: blood. The receptor comes from a man aged 60 to 75 in good health. In nucleotides, the CDR3 is TGCAGCGTTGATGATCGGGCTAGCGGGATGCGAGAGACCCAGTACTTC. Residues: CSVDDRASGMRETQYF.